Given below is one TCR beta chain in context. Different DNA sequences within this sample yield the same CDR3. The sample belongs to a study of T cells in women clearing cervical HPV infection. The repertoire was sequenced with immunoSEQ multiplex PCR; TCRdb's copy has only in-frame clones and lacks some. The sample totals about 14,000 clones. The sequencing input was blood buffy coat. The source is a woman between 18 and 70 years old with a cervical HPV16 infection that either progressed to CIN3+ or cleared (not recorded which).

The DNA read from the CDR3 is TGTGCCAGCAGTACGGGACAGATCAATGAG. Amino acid sequence: CASSTGQINE. The CDR3, in full, reads CASSTGQINEQFF. The chain couples TRBV2 to TRBJ2-1, with 7 positions matching TRBD1. The read ends 3 residues early relative to the CDR3; the germline J gene fills the gap. J gave up 6 bases and V 5 bases, and 4 bases lay outside the gene matches. This CDR3 is built from 13 residues. Germline V gene lookup returns CDR1 SNHLY and CDR2 FYNNEI.